This TCR beta chain comes out of a study of blood T cell repertoires in COVID-19. As for the study in general: Among Cohort 3 donors, those recovered had two negative PCRs, clearance, or symptom resolution. COVID-19 samples collected from the United States, Italy and Spain covered acute and convalescent phases.

Authors' processing steps: Estimation of nucleated cell counts relied on the amplification of reference gene primers. The protocol was immunoSEQ multiplex PCR, while the TCRdb copy is restricted to in-frame clones and leaves out a portion. V, J and clone size derive from that table, while D and trimming were established from the DNA sequence. The sample consists of about 210,000 clones, around 87% of them appearing once. With 0 bases clipped from V and 2 bases from J, the junction kept 0 bases outside the gene matches. CDR1 SGHDT and CDR2 YYEEEE come from the germline V gene. The CDR3 runs 14 residues.

This TCR derives from a man aged 30-40 years in a cohort exposed to, infected with or recovered from COVID-19 (not recorded which). The chain carries TRBV5-6 and TRBJ2-3; 7 bases agree with TRBD2. Sequences were obtained from PBMCs or T cells enriched from blood (not recorded which). The CDR3 DNA is TGTGCCAGCAGCTTGGGACTAGCCACAGATACGCAGTATTTT. This codes for CASSLGLATDTQYF. Full variable domain (missing parts from reference TRBV5-6 and TRBJ2-3): DAGVTQSPTHLIKTRGQQVTLRCSPKSGHDTVSWYQQALGQGPQFIFQYYEEEERQRGNFPDRFSGHQFPNYSSELNVNALLLGDSALYLCASSLGLATDTQYFGPGTRLTVL.